This T cell receptor (beta chain) was recorded in a study of STAT3 mutations in large granular lymphocyte leukemia. In the study overall: Among longitudinally sequenced T-LGLL patients, roughly half had canonical activating STAT3 mutations detected.

Findings and caveats of the study: Clonal expansion was inferred from other time points because no sample existed at each clone's first appearance. In T-cell large granular lymphocyte leukemia, about half of patients showed multiple immunodominant subclonotypes. In several patients, dominant TCR clone burden exceeded STAT3 mutant burden.

TCRbeta libraries averaged around 38,000 productive templates per sample. Profiled with immunoSEQ multiplex PCR; TCRdb holds only in-frame clones, not every one. The sample holds tens of thousands of clones, about 81% seen once. The germline V gene encodes CDR1 LNHDA and CDR2 SQIVND (reference sequence). The CDR3 is 17 residues long. V lost 4 bases and J 0 bases, leaving 16 bases between the germline ends. With regard to this clone: The antigen remains unidentified.

Sample: PBMCs. The sequence was collected from a human donor with T large granular lymphocyte leukemia. Some clones in this sample may be carry-over from other donors' samples. V is TRBV19 and J is TRBJ2-1; D is uncertain. CDR3 region: CASSTAAGWASYNEQFF. CDR3 nucleotide sequence: TGTGCCAGTAGTACCGCCGCTGGGTGGGCCTCCTACAATGAGCAGTTCTTC.